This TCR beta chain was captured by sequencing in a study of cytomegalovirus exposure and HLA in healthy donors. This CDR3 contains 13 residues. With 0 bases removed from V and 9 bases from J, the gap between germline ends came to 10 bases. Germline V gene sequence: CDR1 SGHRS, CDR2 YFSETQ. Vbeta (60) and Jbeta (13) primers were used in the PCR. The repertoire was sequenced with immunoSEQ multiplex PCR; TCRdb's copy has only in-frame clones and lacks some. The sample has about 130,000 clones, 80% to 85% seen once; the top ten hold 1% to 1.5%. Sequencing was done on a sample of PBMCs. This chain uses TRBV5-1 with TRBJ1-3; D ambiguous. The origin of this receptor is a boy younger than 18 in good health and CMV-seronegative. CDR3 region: CASSLASGGTIYF. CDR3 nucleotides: TGCGCCAGCAGCTTGGCCTCTGGCGGCACCATATATTTT.